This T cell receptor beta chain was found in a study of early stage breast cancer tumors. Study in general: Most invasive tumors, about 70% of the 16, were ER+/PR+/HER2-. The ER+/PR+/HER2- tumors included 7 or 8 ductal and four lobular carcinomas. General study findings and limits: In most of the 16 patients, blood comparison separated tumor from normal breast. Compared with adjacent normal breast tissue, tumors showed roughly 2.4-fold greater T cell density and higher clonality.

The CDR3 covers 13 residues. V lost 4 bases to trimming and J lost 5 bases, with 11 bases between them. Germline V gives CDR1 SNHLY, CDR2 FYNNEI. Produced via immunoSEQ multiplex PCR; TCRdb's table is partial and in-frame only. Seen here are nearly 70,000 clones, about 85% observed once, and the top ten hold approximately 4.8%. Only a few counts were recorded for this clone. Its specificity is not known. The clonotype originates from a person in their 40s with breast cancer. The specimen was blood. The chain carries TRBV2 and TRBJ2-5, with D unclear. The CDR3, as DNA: TGTGCCAGCAGTGGACACCTGGGGGAGACCCAGTACTTC. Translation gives CASSGHLGETQYF.